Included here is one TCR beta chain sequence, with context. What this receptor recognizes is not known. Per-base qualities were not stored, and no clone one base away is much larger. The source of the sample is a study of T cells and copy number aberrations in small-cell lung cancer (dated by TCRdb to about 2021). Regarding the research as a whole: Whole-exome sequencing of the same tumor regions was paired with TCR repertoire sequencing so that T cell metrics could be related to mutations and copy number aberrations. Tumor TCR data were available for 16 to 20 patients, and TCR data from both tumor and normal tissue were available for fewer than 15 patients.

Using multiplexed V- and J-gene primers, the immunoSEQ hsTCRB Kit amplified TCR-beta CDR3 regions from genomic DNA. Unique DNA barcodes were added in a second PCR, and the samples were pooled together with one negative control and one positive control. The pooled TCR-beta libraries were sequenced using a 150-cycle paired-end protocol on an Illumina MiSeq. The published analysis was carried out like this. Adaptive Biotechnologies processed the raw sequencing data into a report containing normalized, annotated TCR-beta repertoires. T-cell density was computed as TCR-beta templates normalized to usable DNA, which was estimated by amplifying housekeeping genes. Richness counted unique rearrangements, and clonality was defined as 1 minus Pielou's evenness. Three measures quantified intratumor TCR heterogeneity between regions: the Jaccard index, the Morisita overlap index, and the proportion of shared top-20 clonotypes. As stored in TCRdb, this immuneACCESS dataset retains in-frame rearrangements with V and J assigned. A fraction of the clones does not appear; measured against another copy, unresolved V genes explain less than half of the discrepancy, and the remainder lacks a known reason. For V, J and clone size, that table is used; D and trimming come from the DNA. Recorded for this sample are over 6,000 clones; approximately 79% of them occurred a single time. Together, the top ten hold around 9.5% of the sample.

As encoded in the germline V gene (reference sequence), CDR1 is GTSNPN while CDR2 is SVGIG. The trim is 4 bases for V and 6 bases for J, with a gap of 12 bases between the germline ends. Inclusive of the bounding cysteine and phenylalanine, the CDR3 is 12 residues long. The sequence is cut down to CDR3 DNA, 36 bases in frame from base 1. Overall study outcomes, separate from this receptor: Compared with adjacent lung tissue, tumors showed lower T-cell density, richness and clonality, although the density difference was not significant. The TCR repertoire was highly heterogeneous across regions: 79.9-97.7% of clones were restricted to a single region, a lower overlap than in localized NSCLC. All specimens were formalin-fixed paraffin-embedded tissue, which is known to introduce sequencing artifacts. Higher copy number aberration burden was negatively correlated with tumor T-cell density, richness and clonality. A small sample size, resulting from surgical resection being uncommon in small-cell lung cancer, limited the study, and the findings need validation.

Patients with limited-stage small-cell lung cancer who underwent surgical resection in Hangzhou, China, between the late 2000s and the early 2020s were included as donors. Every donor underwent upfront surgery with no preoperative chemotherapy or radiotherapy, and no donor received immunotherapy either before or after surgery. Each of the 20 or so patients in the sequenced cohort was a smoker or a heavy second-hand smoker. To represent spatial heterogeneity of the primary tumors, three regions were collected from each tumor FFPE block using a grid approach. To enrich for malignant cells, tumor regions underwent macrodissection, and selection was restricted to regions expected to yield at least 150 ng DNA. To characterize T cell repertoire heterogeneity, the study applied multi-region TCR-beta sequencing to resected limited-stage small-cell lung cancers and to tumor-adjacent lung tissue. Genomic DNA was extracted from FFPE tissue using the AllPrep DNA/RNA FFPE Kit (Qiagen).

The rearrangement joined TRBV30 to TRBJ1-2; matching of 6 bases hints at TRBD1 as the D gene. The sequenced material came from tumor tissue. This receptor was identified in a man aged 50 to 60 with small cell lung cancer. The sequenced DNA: TGTGCCTGGACTTGGGGGCTGAATGGCTACACCTTC. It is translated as CAWTWGLNGYTF.